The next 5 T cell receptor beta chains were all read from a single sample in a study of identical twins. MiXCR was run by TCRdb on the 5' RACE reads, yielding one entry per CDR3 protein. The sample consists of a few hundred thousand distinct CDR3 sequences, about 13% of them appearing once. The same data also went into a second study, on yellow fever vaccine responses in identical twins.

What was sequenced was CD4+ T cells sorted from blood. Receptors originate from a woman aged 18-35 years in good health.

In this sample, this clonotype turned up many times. CDR3 DNA sequence: TGCGCCAGCAGCTTGGAAGCAGGGGGCTTCGGGGGCTATGGCTACACCTTC. This gives the protein CASSLEAGGFGGYGYTF. The gene calls are TRBV5-1 and TRBJ1-2; 8 positions match TRBD1. This CDR3 is built from 17 residues. The J segment lost 4 bases and the V segment lost 0 bases, leaving 11 bases of the junction unmatched. Germline CDR1 reads SGHRS; CDR2 reads YFSETQ.

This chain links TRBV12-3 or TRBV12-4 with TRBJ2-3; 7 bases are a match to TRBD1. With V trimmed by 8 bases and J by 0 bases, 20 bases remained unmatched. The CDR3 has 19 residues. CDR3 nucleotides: TGTGCCAGCGGAACCGGGACAGAAATCTTATCCTCTAGCACAGATACGCAGTATTTT. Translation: CASGTGTEILSSSTDTQYF.

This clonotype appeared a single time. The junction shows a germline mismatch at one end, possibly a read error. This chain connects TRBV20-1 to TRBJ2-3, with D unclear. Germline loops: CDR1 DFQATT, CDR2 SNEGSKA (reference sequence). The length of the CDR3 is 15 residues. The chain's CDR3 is CSARSGSLGTDTQYF. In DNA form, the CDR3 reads TGCAGTGCTAGGTCCGGGTCCTTGGGCACTGATACGCAGTATTTT.

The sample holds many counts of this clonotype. This CDR3 is CASSLGQNYGYTF. DNA of the CDR3: TGCGCCAGCAGCTTGGGACAGAACTATGGCTACACCTTC. The chain uses TRBV5-1 and TRBJ1-2; weak D call: TRBD1 (5 bases). V was shortened by 0 bases and J by 2 bases, with 5 bases between the two germline ends. This CDR3 is 13 amino acids long. Per the germline V gene, CDR1 is SGHRS and CDR2 is YFSETQ.

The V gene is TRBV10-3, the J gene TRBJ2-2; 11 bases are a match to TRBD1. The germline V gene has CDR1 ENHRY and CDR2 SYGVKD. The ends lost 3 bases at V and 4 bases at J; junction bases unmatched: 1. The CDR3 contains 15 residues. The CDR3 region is CAISEGTGGTGELFF. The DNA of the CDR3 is TGTGCCATCAGTGAAGGGACAGGGGGCACCGGGGAGCTGTTTTTT.